Below are 18 T cell receptor beta chains sequenced from a single sample in a study of shared clonotypes between healthy human individuals (dated by TCRdb to about 2020). Library prep was done by the immunoSEQ multiplex PCR assay. TCRdb retrieved this table from immuneACCESS and kept in-frame rearrangements only. Not all clones are present; in checked studies, unresolved V genes account for under half, and no reason is known for the remainder. This sample holds around 2.1 million clones; around 95% were observed only once. Around 0.13% of the sample comes from the top ten. The specimen sequenced was naive CD4+ T cells sorted from blood. The sample's cell subset or site label is to be understood as: CD45RA+ positively selected. Source of these receptors: a man younger than 30 in good health.

This clone has just one count. The gene calls are TRBV7-9 and TRBJ2-7; D is possibly TRBD2 (5 bases). Trimming stripped 1 base from V and 1 base from J, with 17 bases between. Germline V gene sequence: CDR1 SEHNR, CDR2 FQNEAQ (reference sequence). The CDR3 is made up of 17 amino acids. In nucleotides, the CDR3 is TGTGCCAGCAGCTTAGGCAGAGACTATATAGGGTCCTACGAGCAGTACTTC. Protein: CASSLGRDYIGSYEQYF.

This chain uses TRBV15 with TRBJ2-7; TRBD2 might be the D (6 bases). There are 17 residues in the CDR3. V lost 0 bases and J 0 bases, leaving 15 bases between the germline ends. Germline V gene lookup returns CDR1 LNHNV and CDR2 YYDKDF (reference sequence). The CDR3 region has the DNA TGTGCCACCAGCAGAGATTTTGGGAGGATAAGCTCCTACGAGCAGTACTTC. Translating gives CATSRDFGRISSYEQYF.

The chain joins TRBV7-8 to TRBJ2-7; 10 bases are a match to TRBD2. Germline values: CDR1 SGHVS, CDR2 FQNEAQ. The CDR3 is made up of 16 amino acids. The ends lost 5 bases at V and 4 bases at J; junction bases unmatched: 11. The DNA for the CDR3 is TGTGCCAGCAGCCCCCCCCGGTCTAGCGGGAGATACGAGCAGTACTTC. Protein sequence: CASSPPRSSGRYEQYF.

This chain links TRBV5-1 with TRBJ2-5; either TRBD1 or TRBD2 may fit D (5 bases each). The V end was cut by 2 bases, the J end by 0 bases, with 11 bases between. The CDR3 is made up of 15 amino acids. Germline CDR1 SGHRS, CDR2 YFSETQ. CDR3 residues: CASSFEGYYQETQYF. The CDR3 DNA reads as TGCGCCAGCAGCTTCGAGGGGTACTACCAAGAGACCCAGTACTTC.

This chain uses TRBV11-2 with TRBJ2-7; 9 bases line up with TRBD2. Per germline, CDR1 SGHAT and CDR2 FQNNGV. The V segment lost 3 bases and the J segment 3 bases; nucleotides outside the gene matches: 15. CDR3 length equals 18 residues. The CDR3 region has the DNA TGTGCCAGCAGCTTTCGTTTGGGGGTCCCTAGCGGGGACTACGAGCAGTACTTC. Translated, it gives CASSFRLGVPSGDYEQYF.

This CDR3 reads CASSLAGTLFYNEQFF. The CDR3 DNA reads TGTGCCAGCAGCTTAGCAGGGACGTTGTTCTACAATGAGCAGTTCTTC. This chain links TRBV7-8 with TRBJ2-1, with D perhaps being TRBD1 or TRBD2 (5 bases each). Germline CDR1 SGHVS, CDR2 FQNEAQ. Trimming left V 0 bases short and J 3 bases short, with 12 bases between. This CDR3 is built from 16 residues.

With regard to this clone: Other DNA sequences within the sample encode an identical CDR3. The chain has TRBV28 and TRBJ1-2; D is ambiguous. This CDR3 contains 13 residues. Per the germline V gene, CDR1 is MDHEN and CDR2 is SYDVKM. V lost 6 bases, J lost 4 bases, and 12 bases lay in between. The CDR3 protein is CASSPPGRYGYTF. For the CDR3, the DNA is TGTGCCAGCAGCCCCCCCGGACGCTATGGCTACACCTTC.

The chain carries TRBV5-1 and TRBJ2-5, with 8 bases that match TRBD1. Germline V gives CDR1 SGHRS, CDR2 YFSETQ. After removal of 8 bases from V and 4 bases from J, the junction contained 10 bases not matched to a gene. The CDR3 length is 14 residues. CDR3 amino acids: CASTPGQGTETQYF. CDR3 in DNA: TGCGCCAGTACCCCCGGACAGGGTACAGAGACCCAGTACTTC. The variable domain in full, with the rest retrieved from reference TRBV5-1 and TRBJ2-5, is KAGVTQTPRYLIKTRGQQVTLSCSPISGHRSVSWYQQTPGQGLQFLFEYFSETQRNKGNFPGRFSGRQFSNSRSEMNVSTLELGDSALYLCASTPGQGTETQYFGPGTRLLVL.

The CDR3 loop reads CASSFGRGRETEAFF. CDR3 bases: TGTGCCAGCAGTTTTGGCAGGGGGCGGGAGACTGAAGCTTTCTTT. The V gene is TRBV6-1, the J gene TRBJ1-1, with 8 bases lining up with TRBD1. Germline V gene sequence: CDR1 MNHNS, CDR2 SASEGT. The CDR3 is made up of 15 amino acids. The V and J ends lost 5 bases and 5 bases, in that order; junction bases with no gene match: 10.

The CDR3 DNA is TGTGCCAGCAGCCCACCAGGGGGGGCGAACACCGGGGAGCTGTTTTTT. Translation: CASSPPGGANTGELFF. The genes are TRBV7-6 and TRBJ2-2; D could derive from TRBD1 or TRBD2 (7 bases each). Germline CDR1 SGHVS, CDR2 FNYEAQ. This CDR3 has 16 amino acids. Trimming took off 5 bases at V and 0 bases at J, with 13 bases between the two ends.

The chain carries TRBV19 and TRBJ1-5; the D gene is possibly TRBD1 (6 bases). Germline-derived CDR1 and CDR2 are LNHDA and SQIVND (reference sequence). The CDR3 extends over 18 amino acids. The ends were cut back, 5 bases at V and 3 bases at J, with 23 bases in the middle. The CDR3 loop reads CASSGAGTSALLNQPQHF. For the CDR3, the DNA is TGTGCCAGTAGTGGCGCCGGGACATCAGCTCTTCTCAATCAGCCCCAGCATTTT. Full variable domain (outside the CDR3, taken from reference TRBV19 and TRBJ1-5): DGGITQSPKYLFRKEGQNVTLSCEQNLNHDAMYWYRQDPGQGLRLIYYSQIVNDFQKGDIAEGYSVSREKKESFPLTVTSAQKNPTAFYLCASSGAGTSALLNQPQHFGDGTRLSIL.

As concerns this clone: This specimen includes other DNA sequences encoding the same CDR3. The rearrangement links TRBV6-1 to TRBJ2-7, with TRBD2 matching over 13 bases. Germline CDR1 and CDR2: MNHNS and SASEGT. This CDR3 has 15 residues. Trimming took 4 bases from V and 2 from J; bases not matched to a gene: 2. The CDR3 coding sequence is TGTGCCAGCAGTGCGGGACTAGCGGGGACCTACGAGCAGTACTTC. Translated, it gives CASSAGLAGTYEQYF.

The J gene is TRBJ1-5, the V gene TRBV7-3; D is unresolved. Germline CDR1 SGHTA, CDR2 FQGTGA. Trimming took off 3 bases at V and 0 bases at J, with 6 bases between the two ends. This CDR3 is 14 amino acids long. This CDR3 reads CASSLEYSNQPQHF. The CDR3 nucleotides are TGTGCCAGCAGCTTGGAGTATAGCAATCAGCCCCAGCATTTT.

J is TRBJ1-2 and V is TRBV2, with D possibly being TRBD1 (6 bases). Germline V lookup: CDR1 SNHLY, CDR2 FYNNEI. The CDR3 sequence is 13 residues long. Trimming removed 6 bases at V and 4 bases at J, with 12 bases between. The CDR3 loop is CASRNSGVYGYTF. CDR3 DNA: TGTGCCAGCAGGAACTCAGGGGTCTATGGCTACACCTTC.

The chain is built from TRBV4-2 and TRBJ1-4, with D possibly TRBD1 on 6 matching bases. The germline V gene has CDR1 LGHNA and CDR2 YNFKEQ. The CDR3 runs to 16 residues. V was shortened by 0 bases and J by 7 bases, with 15 bases between the two germline ends. Here the CDR3 reads CASSQDGGGASEKLFF. The CDR3 DNA reads TGTGCCAGCAGCCAAGACGGTGGGGGGGCGAGTGAAAAACTGTTTTTT.

This sequence joins TRBV6-1 and TRBJ2-7; 7 bases fit TRBD2. V shed 5 bases, J shed 5 bases, and the junction held 9 bases outside the gene matches. CDR1 MNHNS and CDR2 SASEGT come from the germline V gene. This CDR3 is 14 amino acids long. The CDR3 DNA reads as TGTGCCAGCAGTTGGAGCGGGATATCGGACGAGCAGTACTTC. This sequence encodes CASSWSGISDEQYF.

A note on this clone: Other DNA sequences in this sample translate to the same CDR3. The chain employs TRBV11-2 and TRBJ2-2; possibly TRBD2 for D (7 bases). The germline V gene has CDR1 SGHAT and CDR2 FQNNGV. This CDR3 has 15 residues. V dropped 6 bases and J dropped 2 bases, with 13 bases sitting between them. For the CDR3, the DNA is TGTGCCAGCAGTCTGGGGGGGACAAACACCGGGGAGCTGTTTTTT. The encoded protein is CASSLGGTNTGELFF.

The CDR3 bases are TGTGCCAGCAGCGCTCGGACAGGGAATGTCTATGGCTACACCTTC. Translated: CASSARTGNVYGYTF. J is TRBJ1-2 and V is TRBV5-6; 8 nucleotides agree with TRBD1. Per the germline V gene, CDR1 is SGHDT and CDR2 is YYEEEE. The CDR3 is 15 residues long. The trim removed 4 bases at V and 4 bases at J, leaving 9 bases unmatched.